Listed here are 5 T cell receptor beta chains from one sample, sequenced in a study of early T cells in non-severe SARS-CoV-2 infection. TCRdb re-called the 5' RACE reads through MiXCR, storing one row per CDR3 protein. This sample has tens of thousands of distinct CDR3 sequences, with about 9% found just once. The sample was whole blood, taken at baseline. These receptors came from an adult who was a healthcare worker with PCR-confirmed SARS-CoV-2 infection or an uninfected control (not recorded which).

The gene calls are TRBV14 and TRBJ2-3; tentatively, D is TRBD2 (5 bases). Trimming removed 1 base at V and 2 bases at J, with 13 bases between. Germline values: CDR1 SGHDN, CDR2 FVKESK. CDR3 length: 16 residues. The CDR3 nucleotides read TGTGCCAGCAGCCAAGGAGGGCCGGAAAACACAGATACGCAGTATTTT. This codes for CASSQGGPENTDTQYF.

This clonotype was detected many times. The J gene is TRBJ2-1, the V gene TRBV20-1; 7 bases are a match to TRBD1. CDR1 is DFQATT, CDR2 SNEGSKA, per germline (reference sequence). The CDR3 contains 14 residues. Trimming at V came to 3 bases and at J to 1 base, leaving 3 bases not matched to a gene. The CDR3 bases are TGCAGTGCTAGGGACAGGAAATCCTACAATGAGCAGTTCTTC. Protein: CSARDRKSYNEQFF.

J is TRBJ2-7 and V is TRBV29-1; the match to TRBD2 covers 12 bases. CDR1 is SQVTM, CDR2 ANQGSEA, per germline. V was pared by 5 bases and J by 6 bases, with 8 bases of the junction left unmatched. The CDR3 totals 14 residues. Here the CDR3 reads CSVQATSGRGEQYF. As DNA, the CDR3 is TGCAGCGTTCAGGCGACTAGCGGGAGAGGCGAGCAGTACTTC.

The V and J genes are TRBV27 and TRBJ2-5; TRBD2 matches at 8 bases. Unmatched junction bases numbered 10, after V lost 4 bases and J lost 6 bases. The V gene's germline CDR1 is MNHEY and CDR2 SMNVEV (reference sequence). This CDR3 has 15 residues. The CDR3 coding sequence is TGTGCCAGCAGTTCCCGGGCGTCGGGGGGGAAGACCCAGTACTTC. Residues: CASSSRASGGKTQYF.

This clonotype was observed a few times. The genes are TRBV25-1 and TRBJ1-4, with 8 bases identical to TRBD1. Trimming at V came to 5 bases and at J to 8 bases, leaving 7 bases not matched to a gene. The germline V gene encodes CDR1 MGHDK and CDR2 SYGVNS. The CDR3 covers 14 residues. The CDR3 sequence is CASSRDRPGEKLFF. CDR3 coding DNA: TGTGCCAGCAGTAGGGACAGGCCTGGGGAAAAACTGTTTTTT. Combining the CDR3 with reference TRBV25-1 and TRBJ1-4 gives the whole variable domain EADIYQTPRYLVIGTGKKITLECSQTMGHDKMYWYQQDPGMELHLIHYSYGVNSTEKGDLSSESTVSRIRTEHFPLTLESARPSHTSQYLCASSRDRPGEKLFFGSGTQLSVL.